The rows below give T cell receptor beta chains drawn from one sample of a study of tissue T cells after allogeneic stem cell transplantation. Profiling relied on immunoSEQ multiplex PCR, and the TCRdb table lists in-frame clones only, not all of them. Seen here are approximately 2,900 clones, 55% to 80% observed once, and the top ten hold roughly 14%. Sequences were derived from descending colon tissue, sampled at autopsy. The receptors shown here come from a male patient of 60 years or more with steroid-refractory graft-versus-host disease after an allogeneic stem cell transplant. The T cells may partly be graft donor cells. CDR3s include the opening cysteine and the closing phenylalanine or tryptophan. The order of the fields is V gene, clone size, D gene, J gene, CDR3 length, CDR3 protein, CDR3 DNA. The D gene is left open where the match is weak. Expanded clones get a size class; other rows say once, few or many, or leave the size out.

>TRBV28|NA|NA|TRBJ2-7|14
CASITEGMPYEQYF
TGTGCCAGCATTACGGAAGGGATGCCCTACGAGCAGTACTTC
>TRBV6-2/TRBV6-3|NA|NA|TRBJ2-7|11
CASSHGGEQYF
TGTGCCAGCAGTCACGGGGGCGAGCAGTACTTC
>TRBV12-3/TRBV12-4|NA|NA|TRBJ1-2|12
CASSFRVDGYTF
TGTGCCAGCAGTTTCCGAGTCGATGGCTACACCTTC
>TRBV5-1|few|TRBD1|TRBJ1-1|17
CASSLVPLRQGQTEAFF
TGCGCCAGCAGCTTGGTTCCACTCCGACAGGGTCAAACTGAAGCTTTCTTT
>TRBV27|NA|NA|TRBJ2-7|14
CASSVGAASYEQYF
TGTGCCAGCAGTGTAGGGGCGGCCTCCTACGAGCAGTACTTC
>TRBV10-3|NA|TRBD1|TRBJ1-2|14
CAISRDRVSYGYTF
TGTGCCATCAGTAGAGACAGGGTGAGCTATGGCTACACCTTC
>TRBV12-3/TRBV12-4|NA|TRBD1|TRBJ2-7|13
CASSPLTGTEQYF
TGTGCCAGCAGCCCTCTGACAGGGACCGAGCAGTACTTC
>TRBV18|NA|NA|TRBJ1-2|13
CASSPDRSAGYTF
TGTGCCAGCTCACCCGACAGGTCGGCTGGCTACACCTTC
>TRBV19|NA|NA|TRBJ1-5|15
CASSPEGGGYQPQHF
TGTGCCAGTAGTCCGGAGGGGGGGGGCTATCAGCCCCAGCATTTT
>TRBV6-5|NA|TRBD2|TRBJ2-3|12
CASMRGANTQYF
TGTGCCAGCATGCGGGGGGCGAATACGCAGTATTTT
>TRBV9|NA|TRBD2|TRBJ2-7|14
CASSVEPGLAQQYF
TGTGCCAGCAGCGTAGAACCGGGACTAGCCCAGCAGTACTTC
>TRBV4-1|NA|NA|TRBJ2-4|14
CASSQDNVGRIQYF
TGCGCCAGCAGCCAAGATAACGTAGGACGGATTCAGTACTTC
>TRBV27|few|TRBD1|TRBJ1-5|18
CASSPGQLIGYSNQPQHF
TGTGCCAGCAGTCCGGGACAGTTGATAGGATATAGCAATCAGCCCCAGCATTTT
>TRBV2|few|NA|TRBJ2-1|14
CASSVVRAYNEQFF
TGTGCCAGCAGTGTAGTCAGGGCCTACAATGAGCAGTTCTTC
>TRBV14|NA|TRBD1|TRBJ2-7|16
CASSQAGRGKTYEQYF
TGTGCCAGCAGCCAAGCTGGCAGGGGGAAAACCTACGAGCAGTACTTC
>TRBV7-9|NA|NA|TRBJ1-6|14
CASSLAGLGSPLHF
TGTGCCAGCAGCTTAGCAGGACTTGGGTCACCCCTCCACTTT
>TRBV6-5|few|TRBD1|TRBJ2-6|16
CASSYGQGSGANVLTF
TGTGCCAGCAGTTATGGACAGGGCTCTGGGGCCAACGTCCTGACTTTC